The clone carrying this T cell receptor (beta chain) occurred once. Its specificity is unknown. This sample was included in a study of cytomegalovirus exposure and HLA in healthy donors. General study results and limits: A later analysis found that most CMV-associated TCR beta chains appeared HLA-restricted. As confirmed in vitro, a few CMV-associated chains were specific for CMV antigens. Roughly even sequencing depth across donors was the assumption behind the presence/absence analyses. In an earlier analysis, about 87% or about 30%: the productive usage of most TCR beta V segments.

PCR involved 60 Vbeta and 13 Jbeta primers. Here immunoSEQ multiplex PCR was the method, and the copy in TCRdb shows in-frame clones only, minus some. There are around 100,000 clones in the sample; approximately 82% occur only once, and roughly 3.8% lies in the top ten. This CDR3 has 14 amino acids. Trimming took 3 bases from V and 4 from J, leaving 10 bases between them. Germline V gene sequence: CDR1 MNHNY, CDR2 SVGAGI (reference sequence). This sequence was found in a female donor in good health and CMV-seropositive. Sequencing input: PBMCs. This sequence joins TRBV6-6 and TRBJ1-5; D perhaps matches TRBD1 (6 bases). The CDR3 DNA follows: TGTGCCAGCAGTTATGGCAGGGGAAATCAGCCCCAGCATTTT. Encoded protein: CASSYGRGNQPQHF.